Following are 11 T cell receptor beta chains from one sample sequenced in a study of cytomegalovirus exposure and HLA in healthy donors. With 60 Vbeta and 13 Jbeta primers, the PCR was carried out. Clones were sequenced by immunoSEQ multiplex PCR, and TCRdb holds only the in-frame ones, with some missing. The data show under 200,000 clones, about 80% seen once. Material: PBMCs. The source is a man aged 40-49 years in good health and CMV-seropositive.

V gene TRBV6-5 combines with J gene TRBJ2-7; D is uncertain. This CDR3 region has 13 residues. Germline CDR1 is MNHEY and CDR2 is SVGAGI. Trimming took 1 base from V and 4 from J, leaving 8 bases between them. This CDR3 is CASSYLTGYEQYF. The DNA for the CDR3 is TGTGCCAGCAGTTACTTAACCGGTTACGAGCAGTACTTC.

J is TRBJ2-3 and V is TRBV10-3; TRBD2 agrees at 15 bases. The CDR3 loop spans 17 amino acids. Germline V gives CDR1 ENHRY, CDR2 SYGVKD. V shed 10 bases, J shed 5 bases, and the junction held 13 bases outside the gene matches. The CDR3 loop is CATNPLGGLAGGDTQYF. The CDR3 region has the DNA TGTGCCACCAACCCACTGGGGGGACTAGCGGGAGGAGATACGCAGTATTTT.

The chain uses TRBV4-1 and TRBJ2-2; tentative D call: TRBD1 (6 bases). The V and J ends lost 5 bases and 4 bases respectively, with 14 bases between them. CDR1 is MGHRA, CDR2 YSYEKL, per germline. The CDR3 sequence is 15 residues long. The CDR3 loop reads CASSWAGVGTGELFF. Written as DNA, the CDR3 is TGCGCCAGCAGCTGGGCAGGGGTTGGCACCGGGGAGCTGTTTTTT.

This chain joins TRBV6-1 and TRBJ2-6, with unresolved D. Trimming took 3 bases from V and 0 from J, leaving 6 bases between them. The CDR3 is 15 residues long. Looked up from germline, CDR1 is MNHNS and CDR2 is SASEGT. CDR3: CASSEQNSGANVLTF. The DNA of the CDR3 is TGTGCCAGCAGTGAGCAGAACTCTGGGGCCAACGTCCTGACTTTC.

The chain links TRBV19 to TRBJ2-7; 7 nucleotides agree with TRBD1. This CDR3 has 14 amino acids. Germline lookup yields CDR1 LNHDA and CDR2 SQIVND (reference sequence). V lost 5 bases to trimming and J lost 4 bases; unmatched junction nucleotides: 8. The DNA of the CDR3 is TGTGCCAGTAGTCAACAGGGGATCGGGTACGAGCAGTACTTC. Its protein is CASSQQGIGYEQYF.

This clone came up a few times. This sequence joins TRBV15 and TRBJ2-7, with 7 positions matching TRBD2. The CDR3 has 15 residues. Trimming took 3 bases from V and 2 from J; bases not matched to a gene: 7. Germline V gene lookup returns CDR1 LNHNV and CDR2 YYDKDF (reference sequence). CDR3 amino acids: CATSSVRESPYEQYF. CDR3 DNA: TGTGCCACCAGCAGCGTGCGGGAGTCCCCCTACGAGCAGTACTTC.

The gene calls are TRBV19 and TRBJ2-3, with TRBD1 identical over 7 bases. J gave up 8 bases and V 7 bases, and 9 bases lay outside the gene matches. Germline values: CDR1 LNHDA, CDR2 SQIVND (reference sequence). The CDR3 extends over 13 amino acids. CDR3 region: CASTGQGVFTQYF. In DNA, the CDR3 is TGTGCCAGTACCGGTCAGGGGGTTTTTACGCAGTATTTT.

This clone was observed once. V usage is TRBV18 and J usage is TRBJ1-3; maybe TRBD1 (5 bases). There are 14 residues in the CDR3. CDR1 KGHSH and CDR2 LQKENI come from the germline V gene. V was shortened by 5 bases and J by 1 base, with 9 bases between the two germline ends. The CDR3, as DNA: TGTGCCAGCTCATCCCAGGGATCTGGAAACACCATATATTTT. It specifies CASSSQGSGNTIYF. The full variable domain, completed using reference TRBV18 and TRBJ1-3, is NAGVMQNPRHLVRRRGQEARLRCSPMKGHSHVYWYRQLPEEGLKFMVYLQKENIIDESGMPKERFSAEFPKEGPSILRIQQVVRGDSAAYFCASSSQGSGNTIYFGEGSWLTVV.

V gene TRBV19 combines with J gene TRBJ2-2; weak D call: TRBD2 (6 bases). Trimming cost V 7 bases and J 3 bases, with 12 bases left between them. The CDR3 contains 14 residues. The V gene's germline CDR1 is LNHDA and CDR2 SQIVND (reference sequence). The CDR3 sequence is CASTGGAYTGELFF. Here the CDR3 DNA reads TGTGCCAGTACCGGCGGGGCGTACACCGGGGAGCTGTTTTTT.

The sample holds one count of this clone. This chain joins TRBV6-5 and TRBJ2-7; 9 bases map to TRBD2. Germline CDR1 and CDR2: MNHEY and SVGAGI. Trimming at V came to 6 bases and at J to 2 bases, leaving 8 bases not matched to a gene. This CDR3 is 15 amino acids long. CDR3 amino acids: CASRPLAGGPYEQYF. The CDR3 coding sequence is TGTGCCAGCAGACCCCTCGCGGGGGGGCCCTACGAGCAGTACTTC.

The V gene is TRBV4-2, the J gene TRBJ2-1; 11 bases agree with TRBD2. V trimming: 4 bases; J trimming: 4 bases; junction bases outside the gene matches: 3. Germline V lookup: CDR1 LGHNA, CDR2 YNFKEQ. This CDR3 has 15 residues. The CDR3 region has the DNA TGTGCCAGCAGCCCGGGACTAGCGGAATACAATGAGCAGTTCTTC. Its protein is CASSPGLAEYNEQFF.